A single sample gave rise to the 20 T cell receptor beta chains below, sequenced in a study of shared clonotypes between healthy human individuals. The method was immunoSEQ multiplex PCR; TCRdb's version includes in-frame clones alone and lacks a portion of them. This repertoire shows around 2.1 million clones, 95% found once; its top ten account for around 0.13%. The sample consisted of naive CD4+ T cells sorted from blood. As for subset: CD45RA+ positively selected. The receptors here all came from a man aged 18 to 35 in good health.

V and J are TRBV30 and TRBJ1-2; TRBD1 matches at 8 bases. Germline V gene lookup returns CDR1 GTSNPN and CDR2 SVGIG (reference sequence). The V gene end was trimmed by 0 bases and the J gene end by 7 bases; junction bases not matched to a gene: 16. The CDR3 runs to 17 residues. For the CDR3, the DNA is TGTGCCTGGAGTGTTACAGGGGGTTCCTCCCCCTTCGGTGGCTACACCTTC. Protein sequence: CAWSVTGGSSPFGGYTF.

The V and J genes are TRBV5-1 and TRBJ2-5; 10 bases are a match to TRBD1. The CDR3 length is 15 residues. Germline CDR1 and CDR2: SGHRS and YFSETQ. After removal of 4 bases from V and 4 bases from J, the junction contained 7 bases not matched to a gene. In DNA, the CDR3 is TGCGCCAGCAGCCCCGCCGGGACAGGGGTAGAGACCCAGTACTTC. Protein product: CASSPAGTGVETQYF.

CDR3 in amino acids: CAGKLGTEGSGELFF. CDR3 bases: TGTGCCGGCAAACTGGGGACGGAAGGTAGCGGGGAGCTGTTTTTT. The V call is TRBV6-1, the J call TRBJ2-2, with D possibly called TRBD1 or TRBD2 (5 bases each). Germline lookup yields CDR1 MNHNS and CDR2 SASEGT. This CDR3 contains 15 residues. Trimming removed 11 bases at V and 7 bases at J, with 23 bases between.

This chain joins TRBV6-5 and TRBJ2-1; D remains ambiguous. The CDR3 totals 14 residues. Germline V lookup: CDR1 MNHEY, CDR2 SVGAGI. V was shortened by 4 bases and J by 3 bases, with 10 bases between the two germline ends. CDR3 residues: CASSFGENYNEQFF. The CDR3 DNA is TGTGCCAGCAGTTTTGGTGAGAACTACAATGAGCAGTTCTTC.

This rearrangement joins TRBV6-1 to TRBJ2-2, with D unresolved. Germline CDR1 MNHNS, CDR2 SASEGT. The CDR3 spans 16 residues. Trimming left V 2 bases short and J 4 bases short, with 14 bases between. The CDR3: CASSEYIAVGTGELFF. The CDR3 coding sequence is TGTGCCAGCAGTGAATATATAGCAGTAGGCACCGGGGAGCTGTTTTTT.

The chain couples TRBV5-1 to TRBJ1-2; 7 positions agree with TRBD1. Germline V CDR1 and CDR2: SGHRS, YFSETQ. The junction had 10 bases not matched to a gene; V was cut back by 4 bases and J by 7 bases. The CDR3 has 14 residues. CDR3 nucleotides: TGCGCCAGCAGCGCCGGGACAGAACTGTTTGGCTACACCTTC. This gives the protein CASSAGTELFGYTF.

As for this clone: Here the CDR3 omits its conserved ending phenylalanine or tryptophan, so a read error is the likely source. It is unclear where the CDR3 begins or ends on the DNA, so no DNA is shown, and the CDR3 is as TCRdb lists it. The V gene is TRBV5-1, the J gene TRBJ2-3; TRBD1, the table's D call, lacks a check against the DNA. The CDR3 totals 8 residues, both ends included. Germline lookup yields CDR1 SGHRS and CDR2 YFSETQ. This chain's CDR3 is CASSPSSY.

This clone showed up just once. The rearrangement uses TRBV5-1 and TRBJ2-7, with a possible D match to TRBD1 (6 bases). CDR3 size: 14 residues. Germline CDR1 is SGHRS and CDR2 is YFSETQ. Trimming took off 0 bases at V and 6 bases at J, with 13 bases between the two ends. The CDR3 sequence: CASSLARDNSEQYF. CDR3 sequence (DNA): TGCGCCAGCAGCTTGGCTCGGGACAATTCCGAGCAGTACTTC.

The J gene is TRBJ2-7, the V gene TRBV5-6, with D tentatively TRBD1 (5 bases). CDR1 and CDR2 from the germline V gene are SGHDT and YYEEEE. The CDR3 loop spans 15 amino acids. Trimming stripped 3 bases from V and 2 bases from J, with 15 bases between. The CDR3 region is CASSSDIFGAYEQYF. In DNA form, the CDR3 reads TGTGCCAGCAGCTCGGACATCTTCGGAGCCTACGAGCAGTACTTC.

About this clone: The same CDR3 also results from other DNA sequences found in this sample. CDR3 region: CASSFGLGPYEQYF. Here the CDR3 DNA reads TGTGCCAGCAGCTTTGGGCTCGGTCCCTACGAGCAGTACTTC. The rearrangement links TRBV11-2 to TRBJ2-7; D is undetermined. In germline, CDR1 is SGHAT, CDR2 FQNNGV. The CDR3 extends over 14 amino acids. V lost 3 bases and J 2 bases, leaving 11 bases between the germline ends.

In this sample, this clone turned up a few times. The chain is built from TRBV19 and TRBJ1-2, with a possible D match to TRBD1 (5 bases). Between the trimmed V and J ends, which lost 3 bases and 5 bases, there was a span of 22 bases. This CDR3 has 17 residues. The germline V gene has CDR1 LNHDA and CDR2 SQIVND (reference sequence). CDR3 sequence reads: CASSMGMFGTTPYGYTF. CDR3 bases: TGTGCCAGTAGTATGGGGATGTTTGGGACCACGCCTTATGGCTACACCTTC.

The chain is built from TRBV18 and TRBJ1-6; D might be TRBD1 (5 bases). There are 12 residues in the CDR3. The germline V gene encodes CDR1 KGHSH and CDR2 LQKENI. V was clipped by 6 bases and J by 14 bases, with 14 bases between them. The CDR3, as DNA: TGTGCCAGCTCCCCTAAGGGACCATCCCTCCACTTT. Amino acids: CASSPKGPSLHF.

The CDR3 nucleotides read TGCAGCGTCCCCGGGACTAGCGTGGACAATGAGCAGTTCTTC. Its protein product is CSVPGTSVDNEQFF. This chain uses TRBV29-1 with TRBJ2-1, with 10 bases aligning to TRBD2. Germline values: CDR1 SQVTM, CDR2 ANQGSEA. With V trimmed by 6 bases and J by 5 bases, 7 bases remained unmatched. The CDR3 loop spans 14 amino acids.

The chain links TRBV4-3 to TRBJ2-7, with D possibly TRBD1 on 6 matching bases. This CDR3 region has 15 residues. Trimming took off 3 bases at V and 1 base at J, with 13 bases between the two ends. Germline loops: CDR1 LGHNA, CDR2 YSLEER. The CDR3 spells CASSQGRTVSYEQYF. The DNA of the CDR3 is TGCGCCAGCAGCCAGGGCAGGACAGTGTCCTACGAGCAGTACTTC.

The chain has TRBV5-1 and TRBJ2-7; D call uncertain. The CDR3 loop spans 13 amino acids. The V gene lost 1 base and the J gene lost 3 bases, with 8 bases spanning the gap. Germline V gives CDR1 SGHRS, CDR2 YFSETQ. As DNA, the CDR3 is TGCGCCAGCAGCTTGAGACCGGACTACGAGCAGTACTTC. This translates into CASSLRPDYEQYF. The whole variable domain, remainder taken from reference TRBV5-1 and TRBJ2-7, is KAGVTQTPRYLIKTRGQQVTLSCSPISGHRSVSWYQQTPGQGLQFLFEYFSETQRNKGNFPGRFSGRQFSNSRSEMNVSTLELGDSALYLCASSLRPDYEQYFGPGTRLTVT.

The CDR3 is CASSSGPGTGDSGELFF. CDR3 DNA: TGTGCCAGCAGCTCAGGACCCGGGACAGGGGACAGCGGGGAGCTGTTTTTT. The rearrangement links TRBV7-2 to TRBJ2-2, with 10 bases lining up with TRBD1. Germline-derived CDR1 and CDR2 are SGHTA and FQGNSA. With 4 bases clipped from V and 7 bases from J, the junction kept 12 bases outside the gene matches. This CDR3 is built from 17 residues.

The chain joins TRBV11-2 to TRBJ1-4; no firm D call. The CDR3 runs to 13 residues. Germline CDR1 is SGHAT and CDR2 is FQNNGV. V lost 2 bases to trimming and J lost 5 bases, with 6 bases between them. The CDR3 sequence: CASSLRLNEKLFF. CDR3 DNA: TGTGCCAGCAGCTTACGGCTGAATGAAAAACTGTTTTTT.

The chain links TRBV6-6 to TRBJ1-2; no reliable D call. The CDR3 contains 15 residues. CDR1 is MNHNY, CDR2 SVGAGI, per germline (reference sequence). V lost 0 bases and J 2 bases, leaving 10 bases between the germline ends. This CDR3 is CASSYSIGENYGYTF. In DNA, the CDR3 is TGTGCCAGCAGTTACTCGATTGGGGAGAACTATGGCTACACCTTC.

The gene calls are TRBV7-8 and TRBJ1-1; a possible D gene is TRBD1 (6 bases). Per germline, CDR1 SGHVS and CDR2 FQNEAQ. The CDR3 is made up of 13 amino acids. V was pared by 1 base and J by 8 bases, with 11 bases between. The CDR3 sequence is CASSLGIQGEAFF. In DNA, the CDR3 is TGTGCCAGCAGCTTAGGGATTCAGGGGGAAGCTTTCTTT.

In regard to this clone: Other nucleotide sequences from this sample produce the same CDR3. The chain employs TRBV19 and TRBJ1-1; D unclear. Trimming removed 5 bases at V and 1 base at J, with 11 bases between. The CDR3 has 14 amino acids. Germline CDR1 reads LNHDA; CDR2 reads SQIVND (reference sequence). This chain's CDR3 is CASSPPWGNTEAFF. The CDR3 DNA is TGTGCCAGTAGTCCGCCGTGGGGGAACACTGAAGCTTTCTTT.